This entry features one T cell receptor (beta chain) sequence. This entry belongs to a study of blood T cell repertoires in COVID-19. About the study: Acute-phase and convalescent COVID-19 samples originated in the United States, Italy and Spain. PBMCs, B-cell-depleted T cells, or T cells were the source of the cDNA or gDNA that made up the material.

Looked up from germline, CDR1 is SGHVS and CDR2 is FNYEAQ. The ends lost 5 bases at V and 1 base at J; junction bases unmatched: 5. CDR3 length equals 14 residues. Per the study methods: Researchers report that nucleated cell counts were estimated from reference gene primer amplification. The protocol was immunoSEQ multiplex PCR, while the TCRdb copy is restricted to in-frame clones and leaves out a portion. V and J calls and clone size are given by that table; D and trimming were obtained from the DNA. The sample shows roughly 14,000 clones, 85% to 90% of them seen only once. The rearrangement links TRBV7-6 to TRBJ2-7; 7 bases agree with TRBD2. The sequencing input was peripheral blood. The TCR sequence derives from a human donor in a cohort sampled during active COVID-19. The CDR3 DNA follows: TGTGCCAGCAGCCCCCGGGGGGTGTCCTACGAGCAGTACTTC. Translation: CASSPRGVSYEQYF. Combining the CDR3 with reference TRBV7-6 and TRBJ2-7 gives the whole variable domain GAGVSQSPRYKVTKRGQDVALRCDPISGHVSLYWYRQALGQGPEFLTYFNYEAQQDKSGLPNDRFSAERPEGSISTLTIQRTEQRDSAMYRCASSPRGVSYEQYFGPGTRLTVT.